One and the same sample provided the 26 T cell receptor beta chains below, sequenced in a study of shared clonotypes between healthy human individuals. Produced via immunoSEQ multiplex PCR; TCRdb's table is partial and in-frame only. The data show 2 million to 2.5 million clones, less than 95% seen once. The sample taken for sequencing was naive CD4+ T cells from PBMCs. Subset reported: CD45RA+ positively selected. These receptors were taken from a man between 18 and 35 years old in good health. Some clones in this sample may be carry-over from other donors' samples.

The genes are TRBV18 and TRBJ1-1; no clear D. From germline, CDR1 is KGHSH and CDR2 LQKENI. V was pared by 2 bases and J by 3 bases, with 10 bases between. There are 14 residues in the CDR3. The CDR3 DNA follows: TGTGCCAGCTCACCAAGTCTCGGGGACACTGAAGCTTTCTTT. Protein sequence: CASSPSLGDTEAFF. Supplemented by reference TRBV18 and TRBJ1-1, the full variable domain reads NAGVMQNPRHLVRRRGQEARLRCSPMKGHSHVYWYRQLPEEGLKFMVYLQKENIIDESGMPKERFSAEFPKEGPSILRIQQVVRGDSAAYFCASSPSLGDTEAFFGQGTRLTVV.

Details on this clone: At one end, the junction sequence differs from germline, possibly due to a read error. V usage is TRBV9 and J usage is TRBJ2-2; D call uncertain. CDR3 size: 12 residues. CDR1 is SGDLS and CDR2 is YYNGEE in the germline V gene. For the CDR3, the DNA is TGTGCCAGCAGCCTGAACTCCGGGGAGCTGTTTTTT. As protein: CASSLNSGELFF.

The chain combines TRBV7-9 with TRBJ2-5, with D unclear. CDR3 length equals 12 residues. The germline V gene encodes CDR1 SEHNR and CDR2 FQNEAQ (reference sequence). V lost 4 bases and J 4 bases, leaving 7 bases between the germline ends. The CDR3 DNA sequence: TGTGCCAGCAGCTCCCCCAGAGAGACCCAGTACTTC. It translates to CASSSPRETQYF.

J is TRBJ2-7 and V is TRBV5-1, with 7 bases that match TRBD2. After removal of 0 bases from V and 6 bases from J, the junction contained 6 bases not matched to a gene. Germline V gene data show CDR1 as SGHRS and CDR2 as YFSETQ. This CDR3 is 14 amino acids long. CDR3 coding DNA: TGCGCCAGCAGCTTGGGGGAGGGTAGCAGCGAGCAGTACTTC. Protein sequence: CASSLGEGSSEQYF.

This clone occurred a few times. CDR3 nucleotide sequence: TGCGCCAGCAGTGAGTACGGGGTGGATCAGCCCCAGCATTTT. Translation gives CASSEYGVDQPQHF. V gene TRBV10-1 combines with J gene TRBJ1-5; D unresolved. Germline CDR1 and CDR2: WNHNN and SYGVQD (reference sequence). The CDR3 has 14 residues. V lost 1 base, J lost 5 bases, and 9 bases lay in between.

The V call is TRBV4-1, the J call TRBJ2-3, with 10 positions matching TRBD2. CDR1 is MGHRA, CDR2 YSYEKL, per germline. This CDR3 has 16 amino acids. V lost 4 bases, J lost 6 bases, and 10 bases stayed unmatched. CDR3 amino acids: CASSLRMEGLADTQYF. Written as DNA, the CDR3 is TGCGCCAGCAGCCTAAGAATGGAGGGACTAGCGGATACGCAGTATTTT.

The rearrangement joins TRBV7-8 to TRBJ1-4; no definite D call. V lost 3 bases and J 3 bases, leaving 8 bases between the germline ends. In germline, CDR1 is SGHVS, CDR2 FQNEAQ. The CDR3 is 14 residues long. The CDR3 spells CASSFRPANEKLFF. The CDR3 DNA is TGTGCCAGCAGCTTCCGGCCGGCTAATGAAAAACTGTTTTTT.

J is TRBJ1-5 and V is TRBV2; TRBD1 matches 8 bases. Germline lookup yields CDR1 SNHLY and CDR2 FYNNEI. J lost 6 bases, V lost 6 bases, and 7 bases had no gene match. The CDR3 has 14 residues. CDR3 bases: TGTGCCAGCAGCGGACAGGGTCAAGGTCAGCCCCAGCATTTT. This translates into CASSGQGQGQPQHF. Combining the CDR3 with reference TRBV2 and TRBJ1-5 gives the whole variable domain EPEVTQTPSHQVTQMGQEVILRCVPISNHLYFYWYRQILGQKVEFLVSFYNNEISEKSEIFDDQFSVERPDGSNFTLKIRSTKLEDSAMYFCASSGQGQGQPQHFGDGTRLSIL.

The rearrangement joins TRBV4-1 to TRBJ1-4; D is undetermined. Germline CDR1 MGHRA, CDR2 YSYEKL. This CDR3 is 13 amino acids long. V was cut by 1 base and J by 6 bases, with 6 bases left in between. The CDR3 DNA is TGCGCCAGCAGCCAAGTTGGCGATGAAAAACTGTTTTTT. Its translation is CASSQVGDEKLFF.

The sample holds one count of this clone. V is TRBV19 and J is TRBJ2-5; no definite D call. V lost 3 bases and J 1 base, leaving 6 bases between the germline ends. This CDR3 has 13 residues. Germline V CDR1 and CDR2: LNHDA, SQIVND (reference sequence). The CDR3 loop reads CASSMGTQETQYF. The DNA of the CDR3 is TGTGCCAGTAGTATGGGCACCCAAGAGACCCAGTACTTC.

Note on this clone: Other DNA sequences in this sample translate to the same CDR3. The V and J genes are TRBV30 and TRBJ1-5, with D unclear. The CDR3 contains 14 residues. The germline gives CDR1 GTSNPN, CDR2 SVGIG (reference sequence). V was cut by 0 bases and J by 2 bases, with 8 bases left in between. The CDR3 DNA sequence: TGTGCCTGGAGTGTAATGAACGGCAATCAGCCCCAGCATTTT. This gives the protein CAWSVMNGNQPQHF.

The V call is TRBV7-9, the J call TRBJ1-1; D gene unclear. Germline lookup yields CDR1 SEHNR and CDR2 FQNEAQ (reference sequence). V lost 1 base to trimming and J lost 0 bases, with 9 bases between them. The CDR3 totals 15 residues. CDR3 in DNA: TGTGCCAGCAGCTTAGGGTTCAGCCTGAACACTGAAGCTTTCTTT. Translating it yields CASSLGFSLNTEAFF.

A note on this clone: Other DNA sequences of this sample code for an identical CDR3. The rearrangement uses TRBV6-6 and TRBJ2-7; D not certain. The CDR3 runs 13 residues. Trimming left V 0 bases short and J 6 bases short, with 9 bases between. Germline V gives CDR1 MNHNY, CDR2 SVGAGI (reference sequence). The CDR3 DNA follows: TGTGCCAGCAGTTACTCGGTCCTCGGCGAGCAGTACTTC. This codes for CASSYSVLGEQYF.

This chain joins TRBV5-1 and TRBJ1-3, with 8 bases fitting TRBD1. Germline loops: CDR1 SGHRS, CDR2 YFSETQ. This CDR3 is built from 15 residues. Germline trimming cut 4 bases from V and 3 bases from J; bases unmatched to any gene: 6. CDR3 loop: CASSGEGQGGNTIYF. In nucleotides, the CDR3 is TGCGCCAGCAGCGGGGAAGGACAGGGTGGAAACACCATATATTTT.

The rearrangement joins TRBV5-4 to TRBJ2-2; 11 nucleotides match TRBD2. CDR3 size: 17 residues. V shed 4 bases, J shed 4 bases, and the junction held 9 bases outside the gene matches. Germline lookup yields CDR1 SGHNT and CDR2 YYREEE (reference sequence). The CDR3 here is CASSLPTSGTITGELFF. CDR3 coding DNA: TGTGCCAGCAGCCTTCCGACTAGCGGGACTATCACCGGGGAGCTGTTTTTT.

This sequence joins TRBV28 and TRBJ2-5; 9 nucleotides agree with TRBD2. Germline V gene sequence: CDR1 MDHEN, CDR2 SYDVKM. CDR3 length: 14 amino acids. Trimming removed 7 bases from V and 11 bases from J; junction bases left unmatched: 14. The CDR3 is CASIQPGTSQRQYF. The CDR3 DNA is TGTGCCAGCATACAACCAGGGACTAGCCAACGACAGTACTTC.

DNA of the CDR3: TGTGCCAGCAGTTTGGTGGGACAGCATCAGCCCCAGCATTTT. Translated, it gives CASSLVGQHQPQHF. The chain joins TRBV28 to TRBJ1-5; 7 positions agree with TRBD1. The junction had 4 bases not matched to a gene; V was cut back by 3 bases and J by 5 bases. This CDR3 is built from 14 residues. Per germline, CDR1 MDHEN and CDR2 SYDVKM.

The genes are TRBV7-9 and TRBJ1-6, with TRBD1 as a possible D gene (5 bases). The CDR3 contains 16 residues. V gave up 5 bases and J gave up 8 bases, with 19 bases separating them. Germline CDR1 and CDR2: SEHNR and FQNEAQ (reference sequence). Here the CDR3 reads CASSPRGRGMDSPLHF. The CDR3 nucleotides are TGTGCCAGCAGCCCCCGAGGGAGGGGTATGGATTCACCCCTCCACTTT.

This clone has only one observation. V usage is TRBV5-1 and J usage is TRBJ2-3, with 9 bases identical to TRBD2. V lost 5 bases and J lost 0; bases outside the gene matches: 13. Germline V gene sequence: CDR1 SGHRS, CDR2 YFSETQ. This CDR3 region has 18 residues. The CDR3, as DNA: TGCGCCAGCAGTTCGACTAGCGGCAGTTCCCTTAGCACAGATACGCAGTATTTT. Its protein is CASSSTSGSSLSTDTQYF.

The chain couples TRBV2 to TRBJ2-7, with D tentatively TRBD2 (5 bases). In germline, CDR1 is SNHLY, CDR2 FYNNEI. This CDR3 spans 15 amino acids. The germline V and J ends were trimmed by 6 bases and 6 bases, with 21 bases remaining between them. As DNA, the CDR3 is TGTGCCAGCAGATCTTCCAGGCTAGCCGATAGCGAGCAGTACTTC. The encoded protein is CASRSSRLADSEQYF. The whole variable domain, filled in from reference TRBV2 and TRBJ2-7, reads EPEVTQTPSHQVTQMGQEVILRCVPISNHLYFYWYRQILGQKVEFLVSFYNNEISEKSEIFDDQFSVERPDGSNFTLKIRSTKLEDSAMYFCASRSSRLADSEQYFGPGTRLTVT.

The rearrangement uses TRBV7-2 and TRBJ2-5; 10 bases match TRBD2. V shed 7 bases and J 5 bases; nucleotides not matched to a gene: 13. This CDR3 spans 16 amino acids. Germline assignment: CDR1 SGHTA and CDR2 FQGNSA. For the CDR3, the DNA is TGTGCCAGCACGACCTCAGCGGGAGGGCCGGGGGAGACCCAGTACTTC. The encoded protein is CASTTSAGGPGETQYF.

This rearrangement joins TRBV6-6 to TRBJ1-6; D gene uncertain. CDR1 and CDR2 from the germline V gene are MNHNY and SVGAGI (reference sequence). Trimming cost V 0 bases and J 3 bases, with 9 bases left between them. This CDR3 spans 16 amino acids. The CDR3 reads CASSYSRPDYNSPLHF. The DNA of the CDR3 is TGTGCCAGCAGTTACTCGAGGCCAGACTATAATTCACCCCTCCACTTT.

V gene TRBV6-5 combines with J gene TRBJ1-2; the match to TRBD1 covers 8 bases. The J segment lost 9 bases and the V segment lost 5 bases, leaving 5 bases of the junction unmatched. The CDR3 length is 12 residues. CDR1 and CDR2 (germline): MNHEY, SVGAGI. CDR3 sequence: CASSHRDRSYTF. CDR3 DNA sequence: TGTGCCAGCAGTCACCGGGACAGGAGCTACACCTTC.

The rearrangement joins TRBV5-1 to TRBJ2-3; TRBD2 matches 12 bases. V dropped 1 base and J dropped 6; count of bases not matched to a gene: 9. The CDR3 covers 17 residues. Germline V gene lookup returns CDR1 SGHRS and CDR2 YFSETQ. CDR3 nucleotides: TGCGCCAGCAGCTTGAGTTCTAGCGGGAGGGCCAGGGATACGCAGTATTTT. Translation: CASSLSSSGRARDTQYF. Variable domain in full (rest from reference TRBV5-1 and TRBJ2-3): KAGVTQTPRYLIKTRGQQVTLSCSPISGHRSVSWYQQTPGQGLQFLFEYFSETQRNKGNFPGRFSGRQFSNSRSEMNVSTLELGDSALYLCASSLSSSGRARDTQYFGPGTRLTVL.

This chain uses TRBV28 with TRBJ2-5, with 8 bases aligning to TRBD1. The V gene end was trimmed by 3 bases and the J gene end by 5 bases; junction bases not matched to a gene: 11. Per germline, CDR1 MDHEN and CDR2 SYDVKM. The CDR3 contains 16 residues. The CDR3 nucleotides are TGTGCCAGCAGTTTCAACCTCGGGACAGGCGGGGAGACCCAGTACTTC. It codes for CASSFNLGTGGETQYF.

The V gene is TRBV28, the J gene TRBJ2-2; D may be TRBD2 (5 bases). From germline, CDR1 is MDHEN and CDR2 SYDVKM. V lost 3 bases, J lost 0 bases, and 11 bases lay in between. This CDR3 has 16 amino acids. As DNA, the CDR3 is TGTGCCAGCAGTTTGTATCCGGGGTCGAACACCGGGGAGCTGTTTTTT. It encodes CASSLYPGSNTGELFF.